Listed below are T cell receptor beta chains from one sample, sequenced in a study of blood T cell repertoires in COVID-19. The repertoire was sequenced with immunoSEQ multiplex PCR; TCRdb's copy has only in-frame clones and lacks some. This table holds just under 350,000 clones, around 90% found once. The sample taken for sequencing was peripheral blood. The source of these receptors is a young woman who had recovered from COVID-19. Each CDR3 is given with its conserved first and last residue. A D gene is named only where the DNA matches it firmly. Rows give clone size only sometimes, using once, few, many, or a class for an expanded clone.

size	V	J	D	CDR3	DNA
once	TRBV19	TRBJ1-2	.	CASTEGYYGYTF	TGTGCCAGTACGGAGGGGTACTATGGCTACACCTTC
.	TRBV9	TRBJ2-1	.	CASSAYQHLRSGNEQFF	TGTGCCAGCAGCGCCTATCAACACCTCCGGTCAGGCAATGAGCAGTTCTTC
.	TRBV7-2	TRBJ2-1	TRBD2	CASSLTPRAGGLYNEQFF	TGTGCCAGCAGCTTAACCCCCAGGGCGGGAGGGCTCTACAATGAGCAGTTCTTC
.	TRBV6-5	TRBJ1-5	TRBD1	CASSWGQHSNQPQHF	TGTGCCAGCAGTTGGGGACAGCATAGCAATCAGCCCCAGCATTTT
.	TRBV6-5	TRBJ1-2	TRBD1	CASSYRSTGTYGYTF	TGTGCCAGCAGTTACCGGTCGACAGGGACCTATGGCTACACCTTC
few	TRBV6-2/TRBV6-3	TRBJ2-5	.	CASSPGKYQETQYF	TGTGCCAGCAGTCCGGGAAAGTACCAAGAGACCCAGTACTTC
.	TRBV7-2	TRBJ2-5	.	CASSLAVRLPRETQYF	TGTGCCAGCAGCTTAGCTGTTCGTTTACCACGGGAGACCCAGTACTTC
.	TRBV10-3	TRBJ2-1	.	CAITRRGGKVSYNEQFF	TGTGCCATCACTCGCCGGGGCGGGAAGGTAAGTTACAATGAGCAGTTCTTC
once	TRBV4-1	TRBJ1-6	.	CASSQDPGSYSPLHF	TGCGCCAGCAGCCAAGACCCAGGGTCGTATTCACCCCTCCACTTT
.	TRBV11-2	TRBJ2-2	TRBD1	CASSRDRVFGAGELFF	TGTGCCAGCAGCCGGGACAGGGTGTTTGGCGCCGGGGAGCTGTTTTTT
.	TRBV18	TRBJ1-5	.	CASSLERALYSNQPQHF	TGTGCCAGCTCACTAGAACGAGCGCTGTATAGCAATCAGCCCCAGCATTTT
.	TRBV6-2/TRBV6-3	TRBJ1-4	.	CASSSRRGSNEKLFF	TGTGCCAGCAGCTCTCGAAGGGGGTCAAATGAAAAACTGTTTTTT
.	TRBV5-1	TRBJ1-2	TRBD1	CASSQSTGTGNYGYTF	TGCGCCAGCAGCCAGTCGACCGGGACAGGGAACTATGGCTACACCTTC
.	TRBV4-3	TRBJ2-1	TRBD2	CASSQGLAGAHEQFF	TGCGCCAGCAGCCAAGGTCTAGCGGGAGCTCATGAGCAGTTCTTC
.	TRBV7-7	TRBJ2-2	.	CASKQGLGTGELFF	TGTGCCAGCAAGCAGGGGCTAGGGACCGGGGAGCTGTTTTTT
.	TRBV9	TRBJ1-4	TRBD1	CASSAGQATNEKLFF	TGTGCCAGCAGCGCCGGACAGGCAACTAATGAAAAACTGTTTTTT
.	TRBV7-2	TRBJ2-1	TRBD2	CASSPGLADYNEQFF	TGTGCCAGCAGCCCGGGACTAGCGGATTACAATGAGCAGTTCTTC
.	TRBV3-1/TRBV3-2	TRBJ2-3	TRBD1	CASSPGPGQGPTDTQYF	TGTGCCAGCAGCCCAGGACCGGGACAGGGGCCCACAGATACGCAGTATTTT
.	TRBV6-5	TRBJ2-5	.	CASSRKGGEGTQYF	TGTGCCAGCAGTCGAAAGGGAGGAGAAGGGACCCAGTACTTC
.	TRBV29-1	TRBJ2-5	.	CSVEAQPSETQYF	TGCAGCGTTGAAGCCCAACCGAGTGAGACCCAGTACTTC
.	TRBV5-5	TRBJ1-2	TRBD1	CASSLSGTGGYGYTF	TGTGCCAGCAGCTTATCGGGGACAGGGGGTTATGGCTACACCTTC
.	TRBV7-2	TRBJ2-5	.	CASSKYPGAQETQYF	TGTGCCAGCAGCAAGTATCCAGGGGCCCAAGAGACCCAGTACTTC
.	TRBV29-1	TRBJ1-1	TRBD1	CSVVEGARRVETEAFF	TGCAGCGTTGTAGAGGGGGCCCGCCGGGTGGAGACTGAAGCTTTCTTT
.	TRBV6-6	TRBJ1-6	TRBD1	CASSSWDRDNSPLHF	TGTGCCAGCAGTTCCTGGGACAGGGATAATTCACCCCTCCACTTT
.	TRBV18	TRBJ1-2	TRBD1	CASSQLGQHNYGYTF	TGTGCCAGCTCACAACTGGGACAGCATAACTATGGCTACACCTTC
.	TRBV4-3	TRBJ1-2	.	CASSRRGESMGYTF	TGCGCCAGCAGCCGTCGGGGAGAGTCCATGGGCTACACCTTC
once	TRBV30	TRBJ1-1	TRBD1	CAWRQGQNTEAFF	TGTGCCTGGCGACAGGGCCAAAACACTGAAGCTTTCTTT
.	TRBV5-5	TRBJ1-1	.	CASTRLDSEAFF	TGTGCCAGCACCAGACTAGACAGTGAAGCTTTCTTT
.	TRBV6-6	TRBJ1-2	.	CASALTGIRYGYTF	TGTGCCAGCGCTCTGACGGGAATACGCTATGGCTACACCTTC
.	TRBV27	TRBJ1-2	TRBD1	CASSFDRGRGGYTF	TGTGCCAGCAGTTTTGACAGGGGGCGAGGTGGCTACACCTTC
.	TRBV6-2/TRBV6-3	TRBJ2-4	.	CASSYPERKLAKNIQYF	TGTGCCAGCAGTTACCCAGAGCGGAAACTAGCCAAAAACATTCAGTACTTC
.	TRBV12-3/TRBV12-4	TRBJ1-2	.	CASSFRGGYGYTF	TGTGCCAGCAGTTTCCGGGGGGGCTATGGCTACACCTTC
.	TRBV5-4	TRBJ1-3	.	CASSSGGVSGNTIYF	TGTGCCAGCAGCTCAGGCGGGGTCTCTGGAAACACCATATATTTT
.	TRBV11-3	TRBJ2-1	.	CASSFRMTGLYNEQFF	TGTGCCAGCAGCTTTAGAATGACAGGTCTTTACAATGAGCAGTTCTTC
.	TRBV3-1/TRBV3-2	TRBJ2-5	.	CASSQDAGSGRETQYF	TGTGCCAGCAGCCAAGATGCGGGGAGCGGCAGGGAGACCCAGTACTTC
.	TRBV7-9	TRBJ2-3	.	CASSVTGWGGTDTQYF	TGTGCCAGCAGCGTCACAGGGTGGGGAGGCACAGATACGCAGTATTTT
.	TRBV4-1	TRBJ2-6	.	CASSSGANVLTF	TGCGCCAGCTCATCTGGGGCCAACGTCCTGACTTTC
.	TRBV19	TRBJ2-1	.	CASSPPWASANNEQFF	TGTGCCAGTAGTCCCCCTTGGGCTAGCGCCAACAATGAGCAGTTCTTC
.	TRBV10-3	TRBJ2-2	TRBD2	CAISSREVGTGELFF	TGTGCCATCAGTTCTCGGGAGGTGGGGACCGGGGAGCTGTTTTTT
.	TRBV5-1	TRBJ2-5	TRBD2	CASSSGLAGRQETQYF	TGCGCCAGCAGCTCGGGACTAGCGGGAAGGCAAGAGACCCAGTACTTC
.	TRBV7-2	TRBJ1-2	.	CASSRDTPNYGYTF	TGTGCCAGCAGCCGGGACACGCCTAACTATGGCTACACCTTC
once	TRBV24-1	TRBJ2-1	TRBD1	CATSDRQGPNLNEQFF	TGTGCCACCAGTGACCGACAGGGTCCAAACCTGAATGAGCAGTTCTTC
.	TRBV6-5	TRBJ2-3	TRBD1	CASGTGNSLTDTQYF	TGTGCCAGCGGGACAGGGAACAGTCTCACAGATACGCAGTATTTT
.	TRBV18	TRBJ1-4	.	CASSPDSATNEKLFF	TGTGCCAGCTCACCCGACAGTGCAACTAATGAAAAACTGTTTTTT
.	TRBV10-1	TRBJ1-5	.	CASSQGVNQPQHF	TGCGCCAGCAGCCAAGGGGTCAATCAGCCCCAGCATTTT
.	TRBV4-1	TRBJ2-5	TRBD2	CASSQDLTVGGSMTQYF	TGCGCCAGCAGCCAAGATTTGACGGTGGGCGGGAGCATGACCCAGTACTTC
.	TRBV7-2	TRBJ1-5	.	CASSEGHISNQPQHF	TGTGCCAGCAGCGAAGGACATATTAGCAATCAGCCCCAGCATTTT
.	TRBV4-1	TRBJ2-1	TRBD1	CASSFLGQGAFEQFF	TGCGCCAGCAGCTTCCTAGGCCAGGGGGCTTTTGAGCAGTTCTTC
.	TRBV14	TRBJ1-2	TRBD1	CASSRGQAYGYTF	TGTGCCAGCAGCCGGGGACAGGCATATGGCTACACCTTC
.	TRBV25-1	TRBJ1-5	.	CASSEYREDQPQHF	TGTGCCAGCAGTGAATATAGGGAGGATCAGCCCCAGCATTTT
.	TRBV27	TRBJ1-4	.	CASSIYAATNEKLFF	TGTGCCAGCAGCATATACGCAGCAACTAATGAAAAACTGTTTTTT